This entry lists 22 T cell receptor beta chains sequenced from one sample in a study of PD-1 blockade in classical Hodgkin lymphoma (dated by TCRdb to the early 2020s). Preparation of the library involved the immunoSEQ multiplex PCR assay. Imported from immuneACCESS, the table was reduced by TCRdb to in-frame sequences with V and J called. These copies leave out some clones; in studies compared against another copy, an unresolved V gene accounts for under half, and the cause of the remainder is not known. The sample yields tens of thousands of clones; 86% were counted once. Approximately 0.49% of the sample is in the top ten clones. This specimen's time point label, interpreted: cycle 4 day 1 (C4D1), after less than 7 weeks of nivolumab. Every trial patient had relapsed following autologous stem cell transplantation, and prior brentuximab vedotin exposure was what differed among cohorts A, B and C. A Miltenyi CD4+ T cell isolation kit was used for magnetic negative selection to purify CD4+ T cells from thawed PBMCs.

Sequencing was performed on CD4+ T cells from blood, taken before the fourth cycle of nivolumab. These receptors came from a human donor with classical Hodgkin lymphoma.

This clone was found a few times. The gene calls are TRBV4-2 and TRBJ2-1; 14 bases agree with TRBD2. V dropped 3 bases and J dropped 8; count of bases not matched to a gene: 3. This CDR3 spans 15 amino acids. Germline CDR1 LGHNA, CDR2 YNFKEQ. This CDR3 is CASSQGTSGGYEQFF. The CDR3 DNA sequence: TGTGCCAGCAGCCAGGGGACTAGCGGGGGTTATGAGCAGTTCTTC.

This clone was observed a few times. The CDR3 reads CAWSSKPGYGYTF. Written as DNA, the CDR3 is TGTGCCTGGAGTTCAAAACCAGGGTATGGCTACACCTTC. The rearrangement joins TRBV30 to TRBJ1-2, with D perhaps matching TRBD1 (5 bases). V was clipped by 2 bases and J by 5 bases, with 12 bases between them. The germline V gene has CDR1 GTSNPN and CDR2 SVGIG (reference sequence). The CDR3 spans 13 residues.

DNA of the CDR3: TGTGCCAGCAGCACGTACGCTCCTAGAATGTCGTCCTACAATGAGCAGTTCTTC. Translated: CASSTYAPRMSSYNEQFF. V and J are TRBV28 and TRBJ2-1; D gene unclear. In germline, CDR1 is MDHEN, CDR2 SYDVKM. The CDR3 covers 18 residues. Trimming shortened V by 6 bases and J by 1 base, and 22 bases separated the two germline ends.

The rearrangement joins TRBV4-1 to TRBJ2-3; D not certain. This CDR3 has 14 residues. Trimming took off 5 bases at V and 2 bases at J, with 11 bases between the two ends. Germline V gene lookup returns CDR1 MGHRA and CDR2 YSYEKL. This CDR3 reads CASSANHFTDTQYF. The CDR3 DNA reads TGCGCCAGCAGCGCCAACCACTTCACAGATACGCAGTATTTT.

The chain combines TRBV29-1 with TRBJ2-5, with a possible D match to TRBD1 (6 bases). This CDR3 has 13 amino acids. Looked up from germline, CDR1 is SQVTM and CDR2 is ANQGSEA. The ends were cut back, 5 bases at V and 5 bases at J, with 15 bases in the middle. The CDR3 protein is CSVLKQGGETQYF. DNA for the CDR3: TGCAGCGTTTTGAAACAGGGTGGCGAGACCCAGTACTTC.

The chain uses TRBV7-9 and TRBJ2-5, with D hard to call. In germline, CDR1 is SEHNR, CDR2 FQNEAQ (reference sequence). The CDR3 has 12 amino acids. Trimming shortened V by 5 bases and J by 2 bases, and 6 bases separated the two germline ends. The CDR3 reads CASSPMQETQYF. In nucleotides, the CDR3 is TGTGCCAGCAGCCCCATGCAAGAGACCCAGTACTTC.

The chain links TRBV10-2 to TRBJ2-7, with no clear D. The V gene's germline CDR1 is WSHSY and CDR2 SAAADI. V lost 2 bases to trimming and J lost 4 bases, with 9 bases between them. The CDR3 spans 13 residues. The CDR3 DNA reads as TGCGCCAGCAGTGAGCCCCCGGCTTACGAGCAGTACTTC. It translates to CASSEPPAYEQYF.

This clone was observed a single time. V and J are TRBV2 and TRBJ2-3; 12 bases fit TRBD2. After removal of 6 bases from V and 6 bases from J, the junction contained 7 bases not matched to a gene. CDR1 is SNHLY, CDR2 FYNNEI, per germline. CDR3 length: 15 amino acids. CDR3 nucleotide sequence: TGTGCCAGCAGAGCACTAGCGGGAGGTTTTGATACGCAGTATTTT. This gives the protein CASRALAGGFDTQYF. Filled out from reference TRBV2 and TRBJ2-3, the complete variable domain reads EPEVTQTPSHQVTQMGQEVILRCVPISNHLYFYWYRQILGQKVEFLVSFYNNEISEKSEIFDDQFSVERPDGSNFTLKIRSTKLEDSAMYFCASRALAGGFDTQYFGPGTRLTVL.

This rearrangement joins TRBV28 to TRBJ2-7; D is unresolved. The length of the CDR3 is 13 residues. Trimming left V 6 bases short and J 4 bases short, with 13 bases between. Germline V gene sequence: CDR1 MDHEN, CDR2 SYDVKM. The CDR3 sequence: CASRSASSYEQYF. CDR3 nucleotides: TGTGCCAGCAGGTCCGCCTCTTCTTACGAGCAGTACTTC.

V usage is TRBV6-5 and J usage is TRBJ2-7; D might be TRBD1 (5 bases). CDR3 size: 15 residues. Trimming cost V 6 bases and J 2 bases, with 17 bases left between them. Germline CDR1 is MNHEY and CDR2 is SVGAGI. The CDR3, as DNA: TGTGCCAGCAGCCGTGGGTCAGGGATAGCCTACGAGCAGTACTTC. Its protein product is CASSRGSGIAYEQYF.

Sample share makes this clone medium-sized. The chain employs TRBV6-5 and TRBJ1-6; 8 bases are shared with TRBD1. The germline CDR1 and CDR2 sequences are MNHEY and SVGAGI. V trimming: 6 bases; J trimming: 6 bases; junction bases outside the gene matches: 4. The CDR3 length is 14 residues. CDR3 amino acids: CASRQGAPNSPLHF. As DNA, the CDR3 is TGTGCCAGCAGGCAGGGGGCGCCTAATTCACCCCTCCACTTT.

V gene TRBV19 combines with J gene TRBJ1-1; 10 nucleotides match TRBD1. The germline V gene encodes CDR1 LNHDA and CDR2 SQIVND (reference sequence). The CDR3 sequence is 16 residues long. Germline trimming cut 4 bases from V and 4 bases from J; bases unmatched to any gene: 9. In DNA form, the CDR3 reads TGTGCCAGTAGTACTGCTCGGACAGGGGGTTTCACTGAAGCTTTCTTT. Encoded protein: CASSTARTGGFTEAFF.

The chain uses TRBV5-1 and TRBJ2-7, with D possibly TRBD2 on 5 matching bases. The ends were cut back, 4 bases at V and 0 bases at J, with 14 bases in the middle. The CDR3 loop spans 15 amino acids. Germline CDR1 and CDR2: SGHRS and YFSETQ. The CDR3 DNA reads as TGCGCCAGCAGCACCTCGCGAGGGAGCTCCTACGAGCAGTACTTC. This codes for CASSTSRGSSYEQYF. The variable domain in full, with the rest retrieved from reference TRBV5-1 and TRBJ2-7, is KAGVTQTPRYLIKTRGQQVTLSCSPISGHRSVSWYQQTPGQGLQFLFEYFSETQRNKGNFPGRFSGRQFSNSRSEMNVSTLELGDSALYLCASSTSRGSSYEQYFGPGTRLTVT.

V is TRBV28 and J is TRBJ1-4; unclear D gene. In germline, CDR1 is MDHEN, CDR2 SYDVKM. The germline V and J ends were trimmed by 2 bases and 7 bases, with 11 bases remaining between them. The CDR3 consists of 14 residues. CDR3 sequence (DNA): TGTGCCAGCAGTTTAGGATCTAGGCGTGAAAAACTGTTTTTT. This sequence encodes CASSLGSRREKLFF.

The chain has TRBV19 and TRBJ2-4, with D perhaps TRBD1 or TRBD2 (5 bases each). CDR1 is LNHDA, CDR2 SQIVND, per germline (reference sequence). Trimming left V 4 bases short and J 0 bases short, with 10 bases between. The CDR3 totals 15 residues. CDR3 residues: CASSKTGLAKNIQYF. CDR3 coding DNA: TGTGCCAGTAGTAAAACAGGACTAGCCAAAAACATTCAGTACTTC.

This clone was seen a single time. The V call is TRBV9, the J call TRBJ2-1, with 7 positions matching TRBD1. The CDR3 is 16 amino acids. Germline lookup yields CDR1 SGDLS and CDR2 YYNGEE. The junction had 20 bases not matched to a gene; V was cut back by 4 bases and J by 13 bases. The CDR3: CASSPLGQSIEGGQFF. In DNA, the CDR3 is TGTGCCAGCAGCCCCCTTGGACAGTCTATAGAAGGGGGCCAGTTCTTC.

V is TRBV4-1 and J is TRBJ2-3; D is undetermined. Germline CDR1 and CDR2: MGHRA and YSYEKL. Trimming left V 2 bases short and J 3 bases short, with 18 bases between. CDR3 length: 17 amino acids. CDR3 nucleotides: TGCGCCAGCAGCCAAATAGCCAGTAGTGTAGAGACAGATACGCAGTATTTT. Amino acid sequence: CASSQIASSVETDTQYF.

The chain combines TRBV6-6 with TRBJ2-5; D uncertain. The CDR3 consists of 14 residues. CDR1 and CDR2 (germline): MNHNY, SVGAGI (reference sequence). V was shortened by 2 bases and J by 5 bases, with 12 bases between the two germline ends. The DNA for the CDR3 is TGTGCCAGCAGTTACGGTGGGTCCGGGGAGACCCAGTACTTC. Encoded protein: CASSYGGSGETQYF.

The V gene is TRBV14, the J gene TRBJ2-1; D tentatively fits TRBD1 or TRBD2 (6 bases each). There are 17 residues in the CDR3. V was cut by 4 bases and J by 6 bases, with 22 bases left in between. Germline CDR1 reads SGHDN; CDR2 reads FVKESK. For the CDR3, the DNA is TGTGCCAGCAGCCGCTTCCCTGGAGGGGGGACTGCCAATGAGCAGTTCTTC. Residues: CASSRFPGGGTANEQFF. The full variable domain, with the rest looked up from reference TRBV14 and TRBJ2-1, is EAGVTQFPSHSVIEKGQTVTLRCDPISGHDNLYWYRRVMGKEIKFLLHFVKESKQDESGMPNNRFLAERTGGTYSTLKVQPAELEDSGVYFCASSRFPGGGTANEQFFGPGTRLTVL.

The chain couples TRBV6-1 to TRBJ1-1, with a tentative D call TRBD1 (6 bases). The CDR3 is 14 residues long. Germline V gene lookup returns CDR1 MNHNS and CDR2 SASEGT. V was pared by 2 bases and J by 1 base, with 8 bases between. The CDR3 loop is CASSERGANTEAFF. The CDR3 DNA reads TGTGCCAGCAGTGAACGGGGGGCGAACACTGAAGCTTTCTTT.

CDR3 sequence reads: CASSFGRVVNEKLFF. Written as DNA, the CDR3 is TGTGCCAGCAGCTTCGGTAGGGTAGTAAATGAAAAACTGTTTTTT. The genes are TRBV5-6 and TRBJ1-4; D unclear. Germline-derived CDR1 and CDR2 are SGHDT and YYEEEE. V was clipped by 2 bases and J by 5 bases, with 13 bases between them. The length of the CDR3 is 15 residues.

The chain's CDR3 is CASSPGGVAGVETQYF. The DNA of the CDR3 is TGTGCCAGCAGCCCGGGAGGGGTAGCGGGAGTGGAGACCCAGTACTTC. The chain combines TRBV7-7 with TRBJ2-5; 9 bases agree with TRBD2. Trimming took 5 bases from V and 5 from J; bases not matched to a gene: 12. Germline-derived CDR1 and CDR2 are SSHAT and FNYEAQ (reference sequence). The length of the CDR3 is 16 residues.